The rows below give T cell receptor beta chains drawn from one sample of a study of technical replicates of blood from a few donors. Assay: immunoSEQ multiplex PCR; the TCRdb copy retains only in-frame clones and omits some. The sample gives around 63,000 clones, more than 95% of which show up once; roughly 0.16% is in the top ten. What was sequenced was T cells isolated from PBMCs. These receptors all come from a human donor in good health. The CDR3 runs from the conserved cysteine through the conserved F or W. Fields, in order: V gene, clone size, J gene, D gene, CDR3 protein, CDR3 DNA. D genes are given only for firm matches. The size of a clone is reported for some rows only, either as once, few or many, or as a class for expanded clones.

v_gene: TRBV11-2; abundance: .; j_gene: TRBJ2-5; d_gene: .; CDR3aa: CASSLAAREETQYF; CDR3nt: TGTGCCAGCAGCTTAGCTGCCAGGGAAGAGACCCAGTACTTC
v_gene: TRBV5-8; abundance: .; j_gene: TRBJ1-2; d_gene: TRBD1; CDR3aa: CASSLRTGGFNTANYGYTF; CDR3nt: TGTGCCAGCAGCTTAAGGACAGGGGGTTTTAATACCGCTAACTATGGCTACACCTTC
v_gene: TRBV11-3; abundance: .; j_gene: TRBJ2-5; d_gene: .; CDR3aa: CASSLETRSTQYF; CDR3nt: TGTGCCAGCAGCTTAGAGACTAGGTCGACCCAGTACTTC
v_gene: TRBV29-1; abundance: .; j_gene: TRBJ1-3; d_gene: .; CDR3aa: CSVVDGKKGGNTIYF; CDR3nt: TGCAGCGTGGTGGACGGGAAAAAGGGTGGAAACACCATATATTTT
v_gene: TRBV6-5; abundance: .; j_gene: TRBJ1-1; d_gene: .; CDR3aa: CASSYQGHTEAFF; CDR3nt: TGTGCCAGCAGTTACCAGGGTCACACTGAAGCTTTCTTT
v_gene: TRBV5-4; abundance: .; j_gene: TRBJ2-3; d_gene: .; CDR3aa: CASSPTRARGGDTQYF; CDR3nt: TGTGCCAGCAGTCCCACACGGGCCCGGGGAGGAGATACGCAGTATTTT
v_gene: TRBV9; abundance: .; j_gene: TRBJ1-2; d_gene: TRBD1; CDR3aa: CASSGRTGGHYGYTF; CDR3nt: TGTGCCAGCAGCGGAAGGACAGGGGGCCACTATGGCTACACCTTC
v_gene: TRBV5-1; abundance: .; j_gene: TRBJ2-2; d_gene: .; CDR3aa: CASSSLDHTGELFF; CDR3nt: TGCGCCAGCAGCTCACTCGATCACACCGGGGAGCTGTTTTTT
v_gene: TRBV29-1; abundance: .; j_gene: TRBJ2-3; d_gene: TRBD2; CDR3aa: CSVDFAGGPPDTQYF; CDR3nt: TGCAGCGTTGATTTTGCGGGAGGGCCCCCAGATACGCAGTATTTT
v_gene: TRBV15; abundance: once; j_gene: TRBJ1-3; d_gene: .; CDR3aa: CATSPDSGNTIYF; CDR3nt: TGTGCCACCAGCCCCGATTCGGGGAACACCATATATTTT
v_gene: TRBV27; abundance: .; j_gene: TRBJ2-1; d_gene: .; CDR3aa: CASSFGLGVDEQFF; CDR3nt: TGTGCCAGCAGTTTCGGACTGGGTGTCGATGAGCAGTTCTTC
v_gene: TRBV5-1; abundance: .; j_gene: TRBJ2-1; d_gene: .; CDR3aa: CASSLGVGRAGEQFF; CDR3nt: TGCGCCAGCAGCTTGGGGGTGGGGAGAGCGGGTGAGCAGTTCTTC
v_gene: TRBV4-2; abundance: .; j_gene: TRBJ1-2; d_gene: TRBD1; CDR3aa: CASSQGPRTGQNGYTF; CDR3nt: TGTGCCAGCAGCCAAGGACCCAGGACAGGGCAAAATGGCTACACCTTC
v_gene: TRBV27; abundance: .; j_gene: TRBJ1-1; d_gene: .; CDR3aa: CASSFGQSTEAFF; CDR3nt: TGTGCCAGCAGTTTCGGACAGTCCACTGAAGCTTTCTTT
v_gene: TRBV29-1; abundance: .; j_gene: TRBJ2-5; d_gene: TRBD1; CDR3aa: CSVSRDRGQETQYF; CDR3nt: TGCAGCGTTTCCCGGGACAGGGGGCAAGAGACCCAGTACTTC
v_gene: TRBV7-9; abundance: .; j_gene: TRBJ2-5; d_gene: .; CDR3aa: CASSLAGTREMRYF; CDR3nt: TGTGCCAGCAGCTTAGCCGGGACCCGGGAGATGCGGTACTTC
v_gene: TRBV11-3; abundance: .; j_gene: TRBJ2-6; d_gene: .; CDR3aa: CASSGAGRSGANVLTF; CDR3nt: TGTGCCAGCAGCGGGGCCGGGCGCTCTGGGGCCAACGTCCTGACTTTC
v_gene: TRBV7-8; abundance: .; j_gene: TRBJ2-7; d_gene: TRBD2; CDR3aa: CASSLGREGLHEQYF; CDR3nt: TGTGCCAGCAGCTTAGGGCGGGAGGGCCTCCACGAGCAGTACTTC
v_gene: TRBV4-1; abundance: .; j_gene: TRBJ2-5; d_gene: .; CDR3aa: CASSQVLQETQYF; CDR3nt: TGCGCCAGCAGCCAAGTCTTACAAGAGACCCAGTACTTC
v_gene: TRBV6-1; abundance: .; j_gene: TRBJ1-2; d_gene: TRBD1; CDR3aa: CASSGRQGRYGYTF; CDR3nt: TGTGCCAGCAGTGGGCGACAGGGACGGTATGGCTACACCTTC
v_gene: TRBV7-9; abundance: .; j_gene: TRBJ1-1; d_gene: .; CDR3aa: CAAILGGTEAFF; CDR3nt: TGTGCCGCGATCCTGGGAGGCACTGAAGCTTTCTTT
v_gene: TRBV29-1; abundance: .; j_gene: TRBJ2-3; d_gene: .; CDR3aa: CSVDAAERADTQYF; CDR3nt: TGCAGCGTTGATGCCGCAGAACGGGCAGATACGCAGTATTTT
v_gene: TRBV5-4; abundance: .; j_gene: TRBJ2-5; d_gene: TRBD1; CDR3aa: CASSLGDRGPFQETQYF; CDR3nt: TGTGCCAGCAGCTTGGGTGACAGGGGCCCCTTTCAGGAGACCCAGTACTTC
v_gene: TRBV20-1; abundance: .; j_gene: TRBJ1-1; d_gene: .; CDR3aa: CSARWGEGAFF; CDR3nt: TGCAGTGCTAGATGGGGGGAGGGGGCTTTCTTT
v_gene: TRBV13; abundance: .; j_gene: TRBJ2-3; d_gene: .; CDR3aa: CASSSPGRVEVADTQYF; CDR3nt: TGTGCCAGCAGCTCCCCCGGCAGGGTGGAAGTCGCAGATACGCAGTATTTT
v_gene: TRBV6-1; abundance: .; j_gene: TRBJ1-3; d_gene: TRBD1; CDR3aa: CASREGANSGNTIYF; CDR3nt: TGTGCCAGCAGAGAGGGGGCGAACAGTGGAAACACCATATATTTT
v_gene: TRBV6-1; abundance: .; j_gene: TRBJ1-1; d_gene: .; CDR3aa: CASVKGLQAFF; CDR3nt: TGTGCCAGCGTTAAAGGACTGCAAGCTTTCTTT
v_gene: TRBV2; abundance: .; j_gene: TRBJ1-2; d_gene: TRBD1; CDR3aa: CAGGTGYGYTF; CDR3nt: TGTGCCGGAGGGACAGGGTATGGCTACACCTTC
v_gene: TRBV7-9; abundance: .; j_gene: TRBJ1-1; d_gene: .; CDR3aa: CASSANSWAPNTEAFF; CDR3nt: TGTGCCAGCAGCGCGAATTCGTGGGCCCCGAACACTGAAGCTTTCTTT
v_gene: TRBV25-1; abundance: .; j_gene: TRBJ1-2; d_gene: .; CDR3aa: CASSPRTAFYGYTF; CDR3nt: TGTGCCAGCAGTCCCCGGACAGCTTTCTATGGCTACACCTTC
v_gene: TRBV19; abundance: .; j_gene: TRBJ2-1; d_gene: TRBD1; CDR3aa: CASSMGQYNEQFF; CDR3nt: TGTGCCAGTAGTATGGGACAGTACAATGAGCAGTTCTTC
v_gene: TRBV2; abundance: .; j_gene: TRBJ2-5; d_gene: .; CDR3aa: CASKQTGHRETQYF; CDR3nt: TGTGCCAGCAAGCAGACAGGCCACCGAGAGACCCAGTACTTC
v_gene: TRBV7-9; abundance: .; j_gene: TRBJ2-7; d_gene: TRBD1; CDR3aa: CASSPGTGGFLYEQYF; CDR3nt: TGTGCCAGCAGCCCGGGGACAGGGGGCTTTCTCTACGAGCAGTACTTC
v_gene: TRBV7-8; abundance: .; j_gene: TRBJ2-7; d_gene: TRBD2; CDR3aa: CASSPAVAGSYEQYF; CDR3nt: TGTGCCAGCAGCCCCGCGGTAGCGGGGAGCTACGAGCAGTACTTC
v_gene: TRBV5-4; abundance: .; j_gene: TRBJ1-1; d_gene: TRBD1; CDR3aa: CASSYRDRGNTEAFF; CDR3nt: TGTGCCAGCAGCTACCGGGACAGGGGGAACACTGAAGCTTTCTTT
v_gene: TRBV7-8; abundance: once; j_gene: TRBJ1-5; d_gene: TRBD1; CDR3aa: CASSFGQGGVLADQPQHF; CDR3nt: TGTGCCAGCAGCTTCGGACAGGGCGGAGTGTTGGCCGATCAGCCCCAGCATTTT
v_gene: TRBV6-1; abundance: .; j_gene: TRBJ1-2; d_gene: .; CDR3aa: CASSERQVNYGYTF; CDR3nt: TGTGCCAGCAGTGAGAGACAGGTTAACTATGGCTACACCTTC
v_gene: TRBV27; abundance: .; j_gene: TRBJ1-5; d_gene: .; CDR3aa: CASARTTGRNQPQHF; CDR3nt: TGTGCCAGCGCCCGGACGACAGGACGCAATCAGCCCCAGCATTTT
v_gene: TRBV2; abundance: .; j_gene: TRBJ1-5; d_gene: TRBD1; CDR3aa: CASSRDRGEPQHF; CDR3nt: TGTGCCAGCAGTAGGGACAGGGGGGAGCCCCAGCATTTT